This T cell receptor (beta chain) was documented in a study of somatic mutations in cytotoxic T cells in rheumatoid arthritis. The V and J ends lost 2 bases and 1 base respectively, with 5 bases between them. CDR1 is MNHEY, CDR2 SVGAGI, per germline. The CDR3 totals 13 residues. Assay: immunoSEQ multiplex PCR; the TCRdb copy retains only in-frame clones and omits some. The table records fewer than 30,000 clones, about four fifths of them present only once. This receptor was obtained from a man in his fifties in good health. Source material: CD8+ T cells sorted from blood. The genes are TRBV6-5 and TRBJ1-1; no reliable D call. For the CDR3, the DNA is TGTGCCAGCAGTTACGGAGGGAACACTGAAGCTTTCTTT. Its protein product is CASSYGGNTEAFF.